This note documents a single T cell receptor (beta chain) sequence. Assay: immunoSEQ multiplex PCR; the TCRdb copy retains only in-frame clones and omits some. Here the sample spans 20,000 to 25,000 clones, approximately 78% being singletons. This record belongs to a study of somatic mutations in cytotoxic T cells in rheumatoid arthritis. The junction had 5 bases not matched to a gene; V was cut back by 6 bases and J by 4 bases. Germline CDR1 is MGHRA and CDR2 is YSYEKL. The CDR3 consists of 15 residues. CD4+ and CD8+ cells were isolated by positive magnetic bead selection, with purity checked by flow cytometry.

The source material was CD8+ T cells sorted from blood. The sequence was collected from an adult with rheumatoid arthritis. This chain connects TRBV4-1 to TRBJ2-3, with 12 bases lining up with TRBD2. CDR3 loop: CASSSTSGGPDTQYF. CDR3 nucleotide sequence: TGCGCCAGCAGTTCCACTAGCGGGGGGCCAGATACGCAGTATTTT.